The clone carrying this TCR beta chain showed up many times. This entry is derived from a study of molecular identifiers for immune sequencing clone quantification. TCRdb reprocessed the PCR reads with MiXCR, giving one entry per CDR3 protein. The sample has 40,000 to 45,000 distinct CDR3 sequences, over 15% seen once. There are 13 residues in the CDR3. The V end was cut by 5 bases, the J end by 2 bases, with 12 bases between. The germline V gene encodes CDR1 SQVTM and CDR2 ANQGSEA. Sequenced sample: naive CD8+ T cells from blood, with Jurkat cell RNA spiked in. Subset of the sample: FACS-sorted CD8+CD4-CCR7+CD45RA+ naive T cells. This receptor was obtained from a human donor in good health. Some libraries in this study had Jurkat cell RNA spiked in. The rearrangement joins TRBV29-1 to TRBJ1-1; D gene ambiguous. The CDR3 DNA is TGCAGCGTTTGGCCTGGCGGTAACACTGAAGCTTTCTTT. It codes for CSVWPGGNTEAFF.